The 2 T cell receptor beta chains listed next were all sequenced from one sample in a study of blood T cell repertoires in COVID-19. Generated by immunoSEQ multiplex PCR, the TCRdb table keeps only in-frame clones and is missing some. Among roughly 240,000 clones listed, 70% to 85% were seen once. Sequencing was performed on peripheral blood. These receptors were collected from a middle-aged man who had recovered from COVID-19.

This clone showed up just a few times. The chain recombines TRBV5-1 with TRBJ1-1, with D tentatively TRBD1 (6 bases). V was clipped by 1 base and J by 3 bases, with 7 bases between them. CDR1 is SGHRS, CDR2 YFSETQ, per germline. The CDR3 loop spans 13 amino acids. CDR3 amino acids: CASSLSGDTEAFF. CDR3 bases: TGCGCCAGCAGCTTGTCAGGGGACACTGAAGCTTTCTTT.

The chain combines TRBV6-5 with TRBJ1-4; D is ambiguous. Per the germline V gene, CDR1 is MNHEY and CDR2 is SVGAGI. V lost 2 bases, J lost 0 bases, and 10 bases lay in between. The CDR3 has 16 amino acids. The CDR3: CASSYNTGSTNEKLFF. CDR3 coding DNA: TGTGCCAGCAGTTACAATACGGGTTCAACTAATGAAAAACTGTTTTTT.